This T cell receptor beta chain was found in a study of cytomegalovirus exposure and HLA in healthy donors. PCR used 60 Vbeta primers and 13 Jbeta primers. Profiled with immunoSEQ multiplex PCR; TCRdb holds only in-frame clones, not every one. The sample lists about 130,000 clones, less than 85% occurring once. The study's findings and limits: In a later analysis, most CMV-associated TCR beta chains appeared HLA-restricted.

Germline V lookup: CDR1 MDHEN, CDR2 SYDVKM. CDR3 length: 15 amino acids. V was pared by 10 bases and J by 6 bases, with 10 bases of the junction left unmatched. This clone was seen a few times. The antigen remains unidentified. The chain uses TRBV28 and TRBJ1-6; 9 nucleotides line up with TRBD1. The sample was PBMCs. This receptor was obtained from a man aged 18-30 years in good health and CMV-seropositive. For the CDR3, the DNA is TGTGCCACCAGGACGGGGGACAGGGTTAATTCACCCCTCCACTTT. Translation: CATRTGDRVNSPLHF.